A selection of T cell receptor beta chains follows, all from one sample in a study of shared clonotypes between healthy human individuals. Repertoires were generated with immunoSEQ multiplex PCR, while TCRdb's copy carries only in-frame clones and drops some. The sample carries almost 700,000 clones, about 92% recorded once. Sequenced sample: naive CD8+ T cells sorted from blood. Receptors were obtained from a man aged 25-45 years in good health. CDR3s include the opening cysteine and the closing phenylalanine or tryptophan. D genes are given only for firm matches. The size field is filled for only some rows; it gives once, few, many or a size class.

TRBJ2-1	TRBV2	-	-	CASRGVGRNEQFF	TGTGCCAGCAGGGGTGTAGGGAGGAATGAGCAGTTCTTC
TRBJ2-7	TRBV5-1	-	-	CASSQSGAITYEQYF	TGCGCCAGCAGCCAATCGGGGGCCATCACCTACGAGCAGTACTTC
TRBJ2-7	TRBV5-4	TRBD2	-	CASSSQGGRRTYEQYF	TGTGCCAGCAGCTCCCAGGGCGGGAGACGGACCTACGAGCAGTACTTC
TRBJ1-3	TRBV5-3	-	-	CASSLAYQNTIYF	TGTGCCAGCAGCTTGGCCTACCAAAACACCATATATTTT
TRBJ2-3	TRBV6-1	-	once	CASSEGRGEGVDTDTQYF	TGTGCCAGCAGTGAAGGCAGGGGGGAAGGAGTGGACACAGATACGCAGTATTTT
TRBJ2-3	TRBV28	TRBD1	-	CASSLWDRGPDTQYF	TGTGCCAGCAGTTTATGGGACAGGGGGCCCGATACGCAGTATTTT
TRBJ2-7	TRBV2	-	-	CATRGHTSSYEQYF	TGTGCCACGCGGGGACATACGAGCTCCTACGAGCAGTACTTC
TRBJ2-5	TRBV4-3	TRBD1	-	CASSQGTGLRETQYF	TGCGCCAGCAGCCAGGGGACAGGGTTAAGGGAGACCCAGTACTTC
TRBJ2-5	TRBV2	TRBD2	-	CASSESSGSQETQYF	TGTGCCAGCAGTGAGTCTAGCGGGAGCCAAGAGACCCAGTACTTC
TRBJ2-7	TRBV5-1	-	once	CASSWGQGSYEQYF	TGCGCCAGCAGCTGGGGGCAGGGTTCCTACGAGCAGTACTTC
TRBJ2-7	TRBV5-8	-	once	CASSLMPLAGPTYEQYF	TGTGCCAGCAGCTTGATGCCACTCGCGGGGCCTACCTACGAGCAGTACTTC
TRBJ2-1	TRBV7-9	TRBD2	few	CASSTTIGREGRHNEQFF	TGTGCCAGCAGCACGACGATTGGGCGGGAGGGCCGTCACAATGAGCAGTTCTTC
TRBJ2-7	TRBV27	-	-	CASSGLSAHEQYF	TGTGCCAGCTCGGGGCTAAGCGCACACGAGCAGTACTTC
TRBJ2-1	TRBV10-3	TRBD1	-	CAISLGQGAWDEQFF	TGTGCCATCAGCCTCGGACAGGGGGCTTGGGATGAGCAGTTCTTC
TRBJ2-1	TRBV27	TRBD1	-	CASSTPGTGGYNEQFF	TGTGCCAGCAGTACCCCCGGGACAGGGGGATACAATGAGCAGTTCTTC
TRBJ1-1	TRBV6-6	-	-	CASSFTGGTTEAFF	TGTGCCAGCAGTTTCACAGGTGGGACCACTGAAGCTTTCTTT
TRBJ1-5	TRBV7-9	TRBD1	-	CASSRTGGPETQHF	TGTGCCAGCAGCCGTACAGGGGGCCCGGAGACCCAGCATTTT
TRBJ2-3	TRBV5-6	-	-	CASSPQSYRDTDTQYF	TGTGCCAGCAGCCCCCAGAGCTACAGGGACACAGATACGCAGTATTTT
TRBJ1-2	TRBV19	TRBD1	few	CASSTGTAYGYTF	TGTGCCAGTAGTACCGGGACAGCGTATGGCTACACCTTC
TRBJ2-1	TRBV28	TRBD2	-	CASSSPGLAGVSNEQFF	TGTGCCAGCAGTTCCCCGGGACTAGCGGGAGTGTCGAATGAGCAGTTCTTC
TRBJ2-1	TRBV14	-	-	CASSLTGRGNEQFF	TGTGCCAGCAGCCTTACTGGCAGGGGCAATGAGCAGTTCTTC
TRBJ1-2	TRBV29-1	-	-	CSVREEKGYTF	TGCAGCGTTCGTGAAGAAAAAGGCTACACCTTC
TRBJ1-2	TRBV7-2	-	-	CASSFPGSNYGYTF	TGTGCCAGCAGCTTTCCCGGCAGTAACTATGGCTACACCTTC
TRBJ2-1	TRBV28	-	-	CASSLYQATEQFF	TGTGCCAGCAGTTTATACCAAGCTACAGAGCAGTTCTTC
TRBJ1-3	TRBV27	-	-	CASSLVSGVGNTIYF	TGTGCCAGCAGTTTAGTCTCCGGGGTTGGAAACACCATATATTTT
TRBJ2-2	TRBV7-3	-	-	CASSLTASAYGELFF	TGTGCCAGCAGCTTAACGGCTAGCGCCTACGGGGAGCTGTTTTTT
TRBJ2-1	TRBV4-3	-	-	CASSQGWKQFF	TGCGCCAGCAGCCAAGGGTGGAAACAGTTCTTC
TRBJ2-7	TRBV13	-	once	CASSDTGTRSYEQYF	TGTGCCAGCAGCGATACCGGGACGAGGAGTTACGAGCAGTACTTC
TRBJ2-1	TRBV12-5	-	-	CASQIAPGYNEQFF	TGTGCTAGTCAAATAGCGCCCGGTTACAATGAGCAGTTCTTC